The next 20 T cell receptor beta chains were all read from a single sample in a study of blood T cell repertoires in COVID-19 (dated by TCRdb to 2019 to 2021). The method was the immunoSEQ multiplex PCR assay. Sourced from immuneACCESS, this table was stored by TCRdb with only in-frame sequences that have V and J called. A share of the clones is absent; for the studies checked, an unresolved V gene accounts for under half, and the remainder has no known explanation. A total of roughly 170,000 clones appear in this sample, roughly 84% of them only once. The ten most abundant clones make up approximately 5.4% of the sample. The sequenced sample consisted of peripheral blood. All receptors derive from a woman aged 45-60 years with COVID-19, enrolled during active disease.

This rearrangement joins TRBV1 to TRBJ1-2. TRBV1 represents a pseudogene. This CDR3 has 16 amino acids. The CDR3 coding sequence is TGCACCAGCAGCCAGGGAGGAGGGGTTAATAACTATGGCTACACCTTC. Residues: CTSSQGGGVNNYGYTF.

This chain links TRBV27 with TRBJ1-4; 12 bases are shared with TRBD1. V gave up 5 bases and J gave up 2 bases; unmatched junction bases: 6. Germline V lookup: CDR1 MNHEY, CDR2 SMNVEV (reference sequence). The CDR3 runs to 17 residues. As DNA, the CDR3 is TGTGCCAGCAGTGGGGGACAGGGGGCACTCACTAATGAAAAACTGTTTTTT. Protein: CASSGGQGALTNEKLFF.

V usage is TRBV6-5 and J usage is TRBJ1-1; a possible D gene is TRBD1 (5 bases). The V end was cut by 7 bases, the J end by 4 bases, with 13 bases between. Germline CDR1 reads MNHEY; CDR2 reads SVGAGI. The CDR3 covers 13 residues. The CDR3 sequence is CASTRTTFTEAFF. The CDR3 DNA reads as TGTGCCAGCACTAGGACAACCTTCACTGAAGCTTTCTTT.

In this sample, this clone turned up once. Other DNA sequences in the sample encode the same CDR3. The J gene is TRBJ2-5, the V gene TRBV9, with D perhaps matching TRBD2 (6 bases). V was clipped by 4 bases and J by 2 bases, with 9 bases between them. CDR3 length: 13 residues. CDR1 and CDR2 (germline): SGDLS, YYNGEE. The CDR3 bases are TGTGCCAGCAGCCCGCGGGGACAAGAGACCCAGTACTTC. It encodes CASSPRGQETQYF.

CDR3 sequence: CASSLLAGSANTGELFF. CDR3 DNA: TGTGCCAGCAGCTTACTAGCGGGGTCCGCGAACACCGGGGAGCTGTTTTTT. This chain links TRBV7-3 with TRBJ2-2; 9 nucleotides align to TRBD2. Germline loops: CDR1 SGHTA, CDR2 FQGTGA. CDR3 length: 17 residues. V gave up 2 bases and J gave up 0 bases; unmatched junction bases: 4.

The CDR3 DNA is TGTGCCAGCAGTGAATCTTACTCCATTAACTATGGCTACACCTTC. It yields the protein CASSESYSINYGYTF. The V gene is TRBV6-1, the J gene TRBJ1-2; unclear D gene. Looked up from germline, CDR1 is MNHNS and CDR2 is SASEGT. V shed 2 bases and J shed 1 base, with 11 bases lying between them. CDR3 size: 15 residues.

V usage is TRBV6-5 and J usage is TRBJ2-3, with D unclear. The germline gives CDR1 MNHEY, CDR2 SVGAGI. V was trimmed by 4 bases and J by 11 bases, leaving 13 bases between them. The CDR3 loop spans 12 amino acids. The CDR3 DNA reads as TGTGCCAGCAGTTCACCCGGAGAGGAGCAGTATTTT. This sequence encodes CASSSPGEEQYF.

This clone was observed once. The chain recombines TRBV4-3 with TRBJ2-7, with TRBD1 matching 9 bases. The ends lost 1 base at V and 5 bases at J; junction bases unmatched: 6. The CDR3 consists of 15 residues. Germline V CDR1 and CDR2: LGHNA, YSLEER. This chain's CDR3 is CASSQGTGALHEQYF. CDR3 sequence (DNA): TGCGCCAGCAGCCAAGGGACAGGGGCGCTACACGAGCAGTACTTC.

The rearrangement links TRBV7-9 to TRBJ2-6; possible D gene TRBD2, 7 bases. The CDR3 extends over 17 amino acids. Germline assignment: CDR1 SEHNR and CDR2 FQNEAQ (reference sequence). The ends were cut back, 0 bases at V and 2 bases at J, with 11 bases in the middle. The CDR3 reads CASSLAGGATGANVLTF. CDR3 nucleotide sequence: TGTGCCAGCAGCTTAGCAGGGGGGGCCACTGGGGCCAACGTCCTGACTTTC.

The chain has TRBV11-3 and TRBJ2-7, with D uncertain. Germline CDR1 is SGHNT and CDR2 is YENEEA. CDR3 length: 12 amino acids. V was shortened by 5 bases and J by 3 bases, with 8 bases between the two germline ends. The CDR3 here is CASSHGYYEQYF. As DNA, the CDR3 is TGTGCCAGCAGCCACGGGTACTACGAGCAGTACTTC.

This chain connects TRBV7-6 to TRBJ2-1; possibly TRBD2 for D (6 bases). In germline, CDR1 is SGHVS, CDR2 FNYEAQ. V was cut by 1 base and J by 1 base, with 8 bases left in between. This CDR3 has 15 amino acids. The CDR3 DNA follows: TGTGCCAGCAGCTTAGTAGCGGAATCCTACAATGAGCAGTTCTTC. Amino acids: CASSLVAESYNEQFF. Using reference TRBV7-6 and TRBJ2-1 for the parts outside the CDR3, the full variable domain is GAGVSQSPRYKVTKRGQDVALRCDPISGHVSLYWYRQALGQGPEFLTYFNYEAQQDKSGLPNDRFSAERPEGSISTLTIQRTEQRDSAMYRCASSLVAESYNEQFFGPGTRLTVL.

This clone appeared once. This chain connects TRBV4-2 to TRBJ2-7; 10 bases agree with TRBD2. The CDR3 is 16 residues long. The ends lost 0 bases at V and 6 bases at J; junction bases unmatched: 8. Germline loops: CDR1 LGHNA, CDR2 YNFKEQ. The CDR3 coding sequence is TGTGCCAGCAGCCAAGAGGAGCGGGGGGGCCGGAGCGAGCAGTACTTC. Its protein is CASSQEERGGRSEQYF.

This sequence joins TRBV2 and TRBJ2-1, with 8 bases lining up with TRBD1. Trimming cost V 2 bases and J 7 bases; bases outside gene matches: 13. The CDR3 has 17 amino acids. Germline V gene data show CDR1 as SNHLY and CDR2 as FYNNEI. CDR3 nucleotide sequence: TGTGCCAGCAGTGAAAGGGGGGCAGGGGGCATAAAAAATGAGCAGTTCTTC. Translated, it gives CASSERGAGGIKNEQFF.

The genes are TRBV9 and TRBJ1-5; 7 positions match TRBD1. Germline-derived CDR1 and CDR2 are SGDLS and YYNGEE. After removal of 4 bases from V and 3 bases from J, the junction contained 4 bases not matched to a gene. The CDR3 contains 14 residues. The CDR3: CASSYGTVNQPQHF. In nucleotides, the CDR3 is TGTGCCAGCAGCTACGGGACAGTCAATCAGCCCCAGCATTTT.

The rearrangement uses TRBV7-2 and TRBJ2-7; 7 nucleotides line up with TRBD2. CDR3 length: 14 residues. The trim removed 6 bases at V and 4 bases at J, leaving 9 bases unmatched. In germline, CDR1 is SGHTA, CDR2 FQGNSA. CDR3 region: CASSPGTTRYEQYF. The CDR3, as DNA: TGTGCCAGCAGTCCCGGGACTACCAGATACGAGCAGTACTTC.

This chain links TRBV9 with TRBJ2-1, with 11 bases identical to TRBD2. The germline CDR1 and CDR2 sequences are SGDLS and YYNGEE. CDR3 length: 16 residues. After removal of 0 bases from V and 5 bases from J, the junction contained 4 bases not matched to a gene. The CDR3 DNA follows: TGTGCCAGCAGCGTAGCTGGGACTAGCGGAAACAATGAGCAGTTCTTC. Protein product: CASSVAGTSGNNEQFF.

In the case of this clone: This specimen includes other DNA sequences encoding the same CDR3. The chain has TRBV11-3 and TRBJ2-1; maybe TRBD1 (5 bases). From germline, CDR1 is SGHNT and CDR2 YENEEA. This CDR3 region has 14 residues. V gave up 5 bases and J gave up 4 bases, with 12 bases separating them. In DNA, the CDR3 is TGTGCCAGCAGCCCGCAAGGGGCTTACAATGAGCAGTTCTTC. This sequence encodes CASSPQGAYNEQFF.

The V and J genes are TRBV15 and TRBJ2-5, with D possibly TRBD2 on 6 matching bases. The germline CDR1 and CDR2 sequences are LNHNV and YYDKDF (reference sequence). CDR3 length: 15 amino acids. The V end lost 1 base, the J end lost 4 bases, and 13 bases lay between the germline ends. The CDR3 region is CATSRGGVQGETQYF. The CDR3 DNA follows: TGTGCCACCAGCAGAGGCGGGGTCCAGGGAGAGACCCAGTACTTC.

The chain has TRBV9 and TRBJ2-1; a weak D match, TRBD2 (5 bases). The CDR3 length is 15 residues. Trimming left V 0 bases short and J 5 bases short, with 12 bases between. Per the germline V gene, CDR1 is SGDLS and CDR2 is YYNGEE. The CDR3 sequence: CASSVVSSPHNEQFF. The CDR3 DNA reads as TGTGCCAGCAGCGTAGTGTCTAGCCCCCACAATGAGCAGTTCTTC.

The chain is built from TRBV19 and TRBJ2-3, with 8 bases matching TRBD1. This CDR3 comprises 14 residues. The V and J ends lost 6 bases and 6 bases, in that order; junction bases with no gene match: 8. Germline CDR1 reads LNHDA; CDR2 reads SQIVND (reference sequence). CDR3 bases: TGTGCCAGTAGCGACAGGGGCATCTTGGATACGCAGTATTTT. Protein sequence: CASSDRGILDTQYF. Complete variable domain (other parts from reference TRBV19 and TRBJ2-3): DGGITQSPKYLFRKEGQNVTLSCEQNLNHDAMYWYRQDPGQGLRLIYYSQIVNDFQKGDIAEGYSVSREKKESFPLTVTSAQKNPTAFYLCASSDRGILDTQYFGPGTRLTVL.